One sample yielded the 32 T cell receptor beta chains listed below, sequenced in a study of CD8+ T cells in alopecia areata. Regarding treatment: oral pan-JAK inhibitor, 5-10 mg twice daily. TCR sequencing used cDNA made by reverse transcription of extracted RNA. Sequenced by immunoSEQ multiplex PCR; TCRdb stores in-frame clones only, minus some. The top ten hold around a tenth of the sample, which has about 180,000 clones, approximately 50% seen once. This specimen consisted of CD8+ T cells sorted from blood, obtained at approximately week 51, from a patient treated with tofacitinib. These receptors came from a human donor with alopecia areata.

This clone showed up just a few times. The chain uses TRBV30 and TRBJ1-5; 9 bases align to TRBD1. The CDR3 extends over 16 amino acids. Unmatched junction bases numbered 5, after V lost 0 bases and J lost 2 bases. Germline-derived CDR1 and CDR2 are GTSNPN and SVGIG (reference sequence). DNA of the CDR3: TGTGCCTGGAGTGTACAGGGGGCGAAGGGCAATCAGCCCCAGCATTTT. It yields the protein CAWSVQGAKGNQPQHF.

The chain couples TRBV7-9 to TRBJ1-2; D uncertain. V was clipped by 2 bases and J by 7 bases, with 20 bases between them. Germline CDR1 and CDR2: SEHNR and FQNEAQ (reference sequence). The CDR3 length is 16 residues. CDR3 in amino acids: CASSLPAEGLLTGYTF. The CDR3 bases are TGTGCCAGCAGCTTACCCGCTGAGGGCCTCCTCACTGGCTACACCTTC.

The chain uses TRBV4-2 and TRBJ2-5; no reliable D call. The CDR3 has 13 residues. V was cut by 0 bases and J by 3 bases, with 5 bases left in between. Per the germline V gene, CDR1 is LGHNA and CDR2 is YNFKEQ. CDR3 residues: CASSQDLEETQYF. The CDR3 region has the DNA TGTGCCAGCAGCCAAGATCTCGAAGAGACCCAGTACTTC.

Only a few counts were recorded for this clone. The gene calls are TRBV5-4 and TRBJ2-3; D uncertain. CDR3 length: 15 residues. The germline gives CDR1 SGHNT, CDR2 YYREEE (reference sequence). Trimming took off 9 bases at V and 2 bases at J, with 19 bases between the two ends. CDR3 bases: TGTGCCACCGAAGCGCATCCCTGGGACACAGATACGCAGTATTTT. It translates to CATEAHPWDTDTQYF.

This sequence joins TRBV5-1 and TRBJ1-2; D is uncertain. Germline V gene data show CDR1 as SGHRS and CDR2 as YFSETQ. With 0 bases removed from V and 0 bases from J, the gap between germline ends came to 21 bases. This CDR3 has 19 amino acids. The CDR3 region has the DNA TGCGCCAGCAGCTTGGCTATCCGGACCAATCTAGCCTCTAACTATGGCTACACCTTC. Protein sequence: CASSLAIRTNLASNYGYTF.

This clone appeared once. The chain links TRBV30 to TRBJ2-1, with no clear D. The CDR3 length is 13 residues. The germline V gene has CDR1 GTSNPN and CDR2 SVGIG (reference sequence). The germline V and J ends were trimmed by 4 bases and 6 bases, with 13 bases remaining between them. The CDR3 region has the DNA TGTGCCTGGACGGCAGGTCGGAGCAATGAGCAGTTCTTC. This sequence encodes CAWTAGRSNEQFF.

Only a few counts were recorded for this clone. This chain connects TRBV19 to TRBJ1-1; 8 positions match TRBD1. CDR1 is LNHDA and CDR2 is SQIVND in the germline V gene (reference sequence). After removal of 5 bases from V and 5 bases from J, the junction contained 10 bases not matched to a gene. The CDR3 consists of 15 residues. CDR3 bases: TGTGCCAGTAGTCTAGTCCCGGGACAGGTAACTGAAGCTTTCTTT. The encoded protein is CASSLVPGQVTEAFF.

The chain joins TRBV30 to TRBJ2-6; D is unresolved. This CDR3 has 13 amino acids. V was shortened by 5 bases and J by 4 bases, with 9 bases between the two germline ends. From germline, CDR1 is GTSNPN and CDR2 SVGIG (reference sequence). In DNA, the CDR3 is TGTGCCTGGGACAAGTCCGGGGCCAACGTCCTGACTTTC. It translates to CAWDKSGANVLTF. Full variable domain (outside the CDR3, taken from reference TRBV30 and TRBJ2-6): SQTIHQWPATLVQPVGSPLSLECTVEGTSNPNLYWYRQAAGRGLQLLFYSVGIGQISSEVPQNLSASRPQDRQFILSSKKLLLSDSGFYLCAWDKSGANVLTFGAGSRLTVL.

Here the CDR3 reads CAWRKGRTLYNEQFF. The DNA for the CDR3 is TGTGCCTGGAGAAAAGGACGGACCCTTTACAATGAGCAGTTCTTC. The rearrangement uses TRBV30 and TRBJ2-1; D is unclear. Germline V gene data show CDR1 as GTSNPN and CDR2 as SVGIG (reference sequence). V was pared by 3 bases and J by 4 bases, with 16 bases between. CDR3 length equals 15 residues. Full variable domain (missing parts from reference TRBV30 and TRBJ2-1): SQTIHQWPATLVQPVGSPLSLECTVEGTSNPNLYWYRQAAGRGLQLLFYSVGIGQISSEVPQNLSASRPQDRQFILSSKKLLLSDSGFYLCAWRKGRTLYNEQFFGPGTRLTVL.

The genes are TRBV30 and TRBJ1-6; D remains ambiguous. V was trimmed by 0 bases and J by 10 bases, leaving 10 bases between them. Germline V gene data show CDR1 as GTSNPN and CDR2 as SVGIG (reference sequence). This CDR3 comprises 13 residues. This chain's CDR3 is CAWSVDIRSPLHF. CDR3 sequence (DNA): TGTGCCTGGAGTGTCGACATTCGCTCACCCCTCCACTTT.

The chain is built from TRBV2 and TRBJ2-3; no firm D call. The CDR3 runs 13 residues. V lost 5 bases and J 2 bases, leaving 8 bases between the germline ends. Germline V gives CDR1 SNHLY, CDR2 FYNNEI. The CDR3 sequence is CASSIVFTDTQYF. DNA for the CDR3: TGTGCCAGCAGTATAGTGTTCACAGATACGCAGTATTTT.

CDR3 amino acids: CSVEDPAGLNEQFF. CDR3 sequence (DNA): TGCAGCGTTGAAGATCCAGCGGGCTTGAATGAGCAGTTCTTC. The rearrangement links TRBV29-1 to TRBJ2-1; perhaps TRBD2 as D (6 bases). V was trimmed by 0 bases and J by 7 bases, leaving 13 bases between them. The CDR3 sequence is 14 residues long. The germline CDR1 and CDR2 sequences are SQVTM and ANQGSEA.

This chain links TRBV4-1 with TRBJ2-7; D is possibly TRBD1 (5 bases). Deletions cut 5 bases from V and 0 bases from J, with 14 bases between. CDR3 length: 15 amino acids. The germline CDR1 and CDR2 sequences are MGHRA and YSYEKL. The CDR3 reads CASSSGQSSSYEQYF. As DNA, the CDR3 is TGCGCCAGCAGCTCAGGGCAAAGTTCCTCCTACGAGCAGTACTTC.

The rearrangement joins TRBV5-1 to TRBJ2-6; D remains ambiguous. Trimming shortened V by 4 bases and J by 4 bases, and 15 bases separated the two germline ends. Germline V CDR1 and CDR2: SGHRS, YFSETQ. This CDR3 has 16 residues. CDR3 in amino acids: CASSPSRRSGANVLTF. CDR3 bases: TGCGCCAGCAGCCCATCGAGGCGGTCGGGGGCCAACGTCCTGACTTTC.

This clone was counted a few times. This chain joins TRBV5-6 and TRBJ2-5; a weak D match, TRBD1 (5 bases). The V gene lost 0 bases and the J gene lost 3 bases, with 9 bases spanning the gap. The CDR3 spans 14 residues. Germline V CDR1 and CDR2: SGHDT, YYEEEE. The CDR3 loop is CASSLGPREETQYF. DNA for the CDR3: TGTGCCAGCAGCTTGGGTCCCAGGGAAGAGACCCAGTACTTC.

V and J are TRBV7-2 and TRBJ2-2; 8 bases are shared with TRBD1. Germline CDR1 and CDR2: SGHTA and FQGNSA. Losses at the gene ends were 4 bases for V and 2 bases for J; bases not matched to a gene: 3. The CDR3 is 15 amino acids. This CDR3 is CASSSGQGNTGELFF. CDR3 nucleotide sequence: TGTGCCAGCAGCTCCGGACAGGGTAACACCGGGGAGCTGTTTTTT.

This chain joins TRBV29-1 and TRBJ1-2; 7 bases match TRBD1. J gave up 0 bases and V 7 bases, and 5 bases lay outside the gene matches. This CDR3 is built from 13 residues. The germline V gene has CDR1 SQVTM and CDR2 ANQGSEA. CDR3 protein: CSATGVTNYGYTF. CDR3 in DNA: TGCAGCGCTACAGGGGTTACTAACTATGGCTACACCTTC.

This clone has a handful of counts. V and J are TRBV25-1 and TRBJ1-1; D may be TRBD1 (5 bases). The CDR3 is 14 amino acids. Germline CDR1 MGHDK, CDR2 SYGVNS. Between the trimmed V and J ends, which lost 7 bases and 3 bases, there was a span of 15 bases. CDR3 bases: TGTGCCAGCATACCCCCGGGGGACTACACTGAAGCTTTCTTT. As protein: CASIPPGDYTEAFF.

This chain connects TRBV20-1 to TRBJ1-2; D unclear. Germline loops: CDR1 DFQATT, CDR2 SNEGSKA (reference sequence). This CDR3 region has 11 residues. Trimming removed 7 bases at V and 10 bases at J, with 16 bases between. The chain's CDR3 is CSVSRLGVYTF. CDR3 coding DNA: TGCAGTGTGAGCAGGCTTGGGGTCTACACCTTC.

The CDR3, as DNA: TGTGCCAGCAGCCAGGGACAGGGTATGGCTGAAGCTTTCTTT. It translates to CASSQGQGMAEAFF. J is TRBJ1-1 and V is TRBV9; TRBD1 agrees at 9 bases. V shed 4 bases, J shed 6 bases, and the junction held 7 bases outside the gene matches. CDR3 length: 14 amino acids. CDR1 and CDR2 (germline): SGDLS, YYNGEE.

The CDR3: CASSFVGQGDLLYGYTF. CDR3 sequence (DNA): TGTGCCAGCAGTTTTGTTGGACAGGGCGATCTACTGTATGGCTACACCTTC. The rearrangement links TRBV2 to TRBJ1-2; 8 nucleotides agree with TRBD1. The germline V gene encodes CDR1 SNHLY and CDR2 FYNNEI. CDR3 length equals 17 residues. The ends lost 5 bases at V and 5 bases at J; junction bases unmatched: 16.

There are a few counts of this clone. CDR3 in DNA: TGTGCCAGCAGCTTAGGAGGGGACAGGAATCAGCCCCAGCATTTT. This encodes CASSLGGDRNQPQHF. V usage is TRBV7-9 and J usage is TRBJ1-5; 8 bases are shared with TRBD1. CDR3 length: 15 amino acids. Germline CDR1 SEHNR, CDR2 FQNEAQ (reference sequence). V shed 1 base, J shed 4 bases, and the junction held 3 bases outside the gene matches.

The V gene is TRBV13, the J gene TRBJ1-3; D unresolved. Looked up from germline, CDR1 is PRHDT and CDR2 is FYEKMQ (reference sequence). Trimming pared 11 bases from V and 4 bases from J, leaving 9 bases between. The CDR3 is made up of 11 amino acids. CDR3 in DNA: TGTGCCCTCGGGTCAGGAAACACCATATATTTT. It yields the protein CALGSGNTIYF. The full variable domain, completed using reference TRBV13 and TRBJ1-3, is AAGVIQSPRHLIKEKRETATLKCYPIPRHDTVYWYQQGPGQDPQFLISFYEKMQSDKGSIPDRFSAQQFSDYHSELNMSSLELGDSALYFCALGSGNTIYFGEGSWLTVV.

This clone was seen only a few times. This chain connects TRBV7-2 to TRBJ2-5; tentatively, D is TRBD1 (5 bases). Trimming stripped 4 bases from V and 5 bases from J, with 11 bases between. This CDR3 is built from 13 residues. In germline, CDR1 is SGHTA, CDR2 FQGNSA. CDR3 in amino acids: CASSSWGRETQYF. CDR3 sequence (DNA): TGTGCCAGCAGCTCATGGGGCCGGGAGACCCAGTACTTC. Using reference TRBV7-2 and TRBJ2-5 for the parts outside the CDR3, the full variable domain is GAGVSQSPSNKVTEKGKDVELRCDPISGHTALYWYRQSLGQGLEFLIYFQGNSAPDKSGLPSDRFSAERTGGSVSTLTIQRTQQEDSAVYLCASSSWGRETQYFGPGTRLLVL.

This sequence joins TRBV7-9 and TRBJ1-3; D not certain. Trimming pared 1 base from V and 6 bases from J, leaving 10 bases between. The CDR3 sequence is 14 residues long. Germline values: CDR1 SEHNR, CDR2 FQNEAQ (reference sequence). The CDR3 region has the DNA TGTGCCAGCAGCTTAGGAGGGTATGAAAACACCATATATTTT. Its translation: CASSLGGYENTIYF.

The chain employs TRBV30 and TRBJ2-7, with D unresolved. The germline V and J ends were trimmed by 4 bases and 2 bases, with 12 bases remaining between them. In germline, CDR1 is GTSNPN, CDR2 SVGIG (reference sequence). The CDR3 extends over 13 amino acids. The CDR3 spells CAWTDRVTYEQYF. The DNA for the CDR3 is TGTGCCTGGACGGATCGAGTTACCTACGAGCAGTACTTC.

The chain carries TRBV2 and TRBJ2-7; possibly TRBD2 for D (5 bases). The CDR3 runs to 14 residues. CDR1 is SNHLY, CDR2 FYNNEI, per germline. The V end lost 4 bases, the J end lost 0 bases, and 10 bases lay between the germline ends. CDR3 sequence reads: CASSGLEGSYEQYF. CDR3 in DNA: TGTGCCAGCAGTGGTCTCGAGGGCTCCTACGAGCAGTACTTC.

This clone was picked up a small number of times. V and J are TRBV13 and TRBJ2-7; 9 bases align to TRBD2. In germline, CDR1 is PRHDT, CDR2 FYEKMQ (reference sequence). The CDR3 runs 16 residues. Trimming at V came to 3 bases and at J to 0 bases, leaving 6 bases not matched to a gene. The chain's CDR3 is CASSFVAGATSYEQYF. DNA for the CDR3: TGTGCCAGCAGCTTCGTAGCGGGGGCCACCTCCTACGAGCAGTACTTC.

This chain connects TRBV5-6 to TRBJ2-5; TRBD1 is a possible D gene (5 bases). The germline V gene has CDR1 SGHDT and CDR2 YYEEEE. The CDR3 covers 15 residues. Trimming took 2 bases from V and 1 from J, leaving 12 bases between them. Here the CDR3 DNA reads TGTGCCAGCAGCTTTGGGCAGGGCCCCCAAGAGACCCAGTACTTC. This codes for CASSFGQGPQETQYF.

The chain has TRBV4-1 and TRBJ1-5; D unresolved. The CDR3 totals 15 residues. CDR1 and CDR2 (germline): MGHRA, YSYEKL. Trimming shortened V by 0 bases and J by 4 bases, and 10 bases separated the two germline ends. CDR3: CASSQDRQENQPQHF. CDR3 in DNA: TGCGCCAGCAGCCAAGATCGTCAGGAAAATCAGCCCCAGCATTTT.

The genes are TRBV5-1 and TRBJ1-1, with TRBD1 matching 10 bases. This CDR3 has 13 amino acids. Per germline, CDR1 SGHRS and CDR2 YFSETQ. The junction had 0 bases not matched to a gene; V was cut back by 3 bases and J by 4 bases. The CDR3 coding sequence is TGCGCCAGCAGCTGGACAGGGGGCACTGAAGCTTTCTTT. This sequence encodes CASSWTGGTEAFF.

The V call is TRBV5-1, the J call TRBJ2-1, with TRBD2 matching 11 bases. Losses at the gene ends were 2 bases for V and 3 bases for J; bases not matched to a gene: 4. The CDR3 runs to 16 residues. Looked up from germline, CDR1 is SGHRS and CDR2 is YFSETQ. The CDR3 loop reads CASSFTGTSGYNEQFF. The CDR3, as DNA: TGCGCCAGCAGCTTCACCGGGACTAGCGGCTACAATGAGCAGTTCTTC.